The following is a T cell receptor (beta chain) sequence with its context. Its antigen is as yet unknown. The data were taken from a study of T cells in Graves' hyperthyroidism and ophthalmopathy. Study overall: At initial diagnosis, before any treatment had begun, peripheral blood was obtained.

V lost 4 bases to trimming and J lost 0 bases, with 13 bases between them. CDR3 length: 17 residues. Per the germline V gene, CDR1 is SGHTA and CDR2 is FQGTGA. Amplification targeted TCR beta CDR3 regions from RNA transcripts. Researchers ran a first-round RT-PCR on the TCR CDR3 using the HTBI primer set. One entry per CDR3 protein results from TCRdb running MiXCR on the multiplex PCR reads. The data contain approximately 350,000 distinct CDR3 sequences, over 12% of them singletons. Study-wide findings and caveats: Within blood appeared most thyroid clonotypes that had expanded above 0.001.

This TCR was recovered from a woman aged 55-69 years with Graves' ophthalmopathy. This chain uses TRBV7-3 with TRBJ2-6, with a possible D match to TRBD2 (5 bases). The sample was blood. The CDR3: CASSSPTGSSGANVLTF. The CDR3 DNA follows: TGTGCCAGCAGCTCCCCGACGGGAAGCTCTGGGGCCAACGTCCTGACTTTC.